These 32 T cell receptor beta chains originate from one sample sequenced in a study of blood T cell repertoires in COVID-19. Only in-frame clones appear in the TCRdb table, and some are missing; sequencing was by immunoSEQ multiplex PCR. Found here are approximately 160,000 clones, around 82% of them singletons; the top ten hold about 1.2%. Sequencing was performed on peripheral blood. These receptors came from a man aged 60-69 years who had recovered from COVID-19.

V and J are TRBV6-5 and TRBJ1-1, with D maybe TRBD1 (5 bases). V was pared by 5 bases and J by 0 bases, with 13 bases between. Germline CDR1 MNHEY, CDR2 SVGAGI. This CDR3 comprises 15 residues. CDR3 nucleotides: TGTGCCAGCAGTCTCCCTGGGGCCATGAACACTGAAGCTTTCTTT. Translation gives CASSLPGAMNTEAFF.

J is TRBJ2-2 and V is TRBV6-1; TRBD1 agrees at 9 bases. The junction had 8 bases not matched to a gene; V was cut back by 3 bases and J by 0 bases. The CDR3 has 18 residues. Germline V lookup: CDR1 MNHNS, CDR2 SASEGT. CDR3 region: CASSDSGTGPTNTGELFF. The CDR3 DNA reads TGTGCCAGCAGTGATTCCGGGACAGGGCCAACGAACACCGGGGAGCTGTTTTTT.

The V and J genes are TRBV2 and TRBJ2-2; 9 bases are a match to TRBD2. CDR3 length: 15 amino acids. V lost 4 bases, J lost 3 bases, and 3 bases stayed unmatched. CDR1 is SNHLY and CDR2 is FYNNEI in the germline V gene. The CDR3, as DNA: TGTGCCAGCAGTGCGACTAGCGGCCACACCGGGGAGCTGTTTTTT. It is translated as CASSATSGHTGELFF.

V is TRBV7-2 and J is TRBJ2-6; D may be TRBD1 (6 bases). Germline assignment: CDR1 SGHTA and CDR2 FQGNSA. Deletions cut 2 bases from V and 0 bases from J, with 11 bases between. The CDR3 contains 17 residues. CDR3 DNA: TGTGCCAGCAGCTTACAGGGGACGGGCTCTGGGGCCAACGTCCTGACTTTC. It specifies CASSLQGTGSGANVLTF.

This clone was detected only once. This chain links TRBV27 with TRBJ1-2, with 9 bases matching TRBD1. With 5 bases clipped from V and 0 bases from J, the junction kept 10 bases outside the gene matches. The CDR3 has 17 residues. Germline V gene data show CDR1 as MNHEY and CDR2 as SMNVEV (reference sequence). The DNA of the CDR3 is TGTGCCAGCAGTCTGAACCGACAGGGGGTCTCTAACTATGGCTACACCTTC. Amino acid sequence: CASSLNRQGVSNYGYTF.

CDR3 in amino acids: CASSYRVQETQYF. CDR3 DNA: TGTGCCAGCAGTTACAGGGTCCAAGAGACCCAGTACTTC. V usage is TRBV27 and J usage is TRBJ2-5, with a possible D match to TRBD1 (6 bases). Germline assignment: CDR1 MNHEY and CDR2 SMNVEV (reference sequence). V was pared by 4 bases and J by 1 base, with 7 bases between. The CDR3 runs 13 residues.

The V and J genes are TRBV13 and TRBJ2-7, with 7 bases that match TRBD1. Germline assignment: CDR1 PRHDT and CDR2 FYEKMQ (reference sequence). This CDR3 has 11 residues. With V trimmed by 3 bases and J by 7 bases, 0 bases remained unmatched. The CDR3 spells CASSFRGEQYF. In DNA form, the CDR3 reads TGTGCCAGCAGCTTCAGGGGGGAGCAGTACTTC. Complete variable domain (other parts from reference TRBV13 and TRBJ2-7): AAGVIQSPRHLIKEKRETATLKCYPIPRHDTVYWYQQGPGQDPQFLISFYEKMQSDKGSIPDRFSAQQFSDYHSELNMSSLELGDSALYFCASSFRGEQYFGPGTRLTVT.

This clone was recorded only once. The V call is TRBV7-9, the J call TRBJ1-1; D gene uncertain. The V end lost 1 base, the J end lost 3 bases, and 6 bases lay between the germline ends. The CDR3 is made up of 13 amino acids. Germline CDR1 reads SEHNR; CDR2 reads FQNEAQ (reference sequence). For the CDR3, the DNA is TGTGCCAGCAGCTTAGAGGGAGACACTGAAGCTTTCTTT. Translated, it gives CASSLEGDTEAFF.

This chain uses TRBV5-5 with TRBJ1-6; possibly TRBD1 for D (6 bases). CDR1 is SGHKS and CDR2 is YYEKEE in the germline V gene (reference sequence). This CDR3 is 15 amino acids long. The V gene lost 2 bases and the J gene lost 6 bases, with 12 bases spanning the gap. CDR3 sequence: CASSFRQAGNSPLHF. The CDR3 coding sequence is TGTGCCAGCAGCTTTCGACAGGCGGGTAATTCACCCCTCCACTTT.

This clone appeared once. V gene TRBV2 combines with J gene TRBJ1-1; D possibly corresponds to TRBD1 (6 bases). This CDR3 contains 13 residues. The germline CDR1 and CDR2 sequences are SNHLY and FYNNEI. The germline V and J ends were trimmed by 7 bases and 2 bases, with 11 bases remaining between them. The DNA for the CDR3 is TGTGCCAGCATACGGGACACCAACACTGAAGCTTTCTTT. Translated: CASIRDTNTEAFF.

The genes are TRBV6-2 or TRBV6-3 and TRBJ2-3, with 7 bases lining up with TRBD2. The CDR3 has 15 residues. Losses at the gene ends were 4 bases for V and 2 bases for J; bases not matched to a gene: 6. Germline lookup yields CDR1 MNHEY and CDR2 SVGEGT. In DNA form, the CDR3 reads TGTGCCAGCAGTTCTACCAGCGGGGTCACAGATACGCAGTATTTT. This sequence encodes CASSSTSGVTDTQYF.

The chain is built from TRBV27 and TRBJ2-1, with 9 bases fitting TRBD2. This CDR3 is built from 17 residues. V dropped 1 base and J dropped 0; count of bases not matched to a gene: 4. The V gene's germline CDR1 is MNHEY and CDR2 SMNVEV (reference sequence). For the CDR3, the DNA is TGTGCCAGCAGTTTATATCAGCGGGGGGCCTCCTACAATGAGCAGTTCTTC. Amino acids: CASSLYQRGASYNEQFF.

The rearrangement links TRBV7-2 to TRBJ2-5; D is possibly TRBD2 (5 bases). The CDR3 is made up of 15 amino acids. The germline gives CDR1 SGHTA, CDR2 FQGNSA. The germline V and J ends were trimmed by 1 base and 5 bases, with 14 bases remaining between them. The CDR3 nucleotides read TGTGCCAGCAGCTTAGGCTACGGGGTCGGGGAGACCCAGTACTTC. Its translation is CASSLGYGVGETQYF. The full variable domain, in which reference TRBV7-2 and TRBJ2-5 provide the parts outside the CDR3, is GAGVSQSPSNKVTEKGKDVELRCDPISGHTALYWYRQSLGQGLEFLIYFQGNSAPDKSGLPSDRFSAERTGGSVSTLTIQRTQQEDSAVYLCASSLGYGVGETQYFGPGTRLLVL.

The chain employs TRBV3-1 (or the pseudogene TRBV3-2) and TRBJ2-2; D is unresolved. The V end lost 0 bases, the J end lost 1 base, and 3 bases lay between the germline ends. Per germline, CDR1 LGHDT and CDR2 YNNKEL (reference sequence). CDR3 length: 14 amino acids. The CDR3 DNA reads TGTGCCAGCAGCCAAGACTTGAACACCGGGGAGCTGTTTTTT. Residues: CASSQDLNTGELFF.

The rearrangement links TRBV18 to TRBJ1-2; D perhaps matches TRBD1 (5 bases). The CDR3 extends over 12 amino acids. Trimming shortened V by 3 bases and J by 8 bases, and 10 bases separated the two germline ends. Germline V gives CDR1 KGHSH, CDR2 LQKENI. CDR3 DNA: TGTGCCAGCTCACCCTCCCAGGGAGGCTACACCTTC. This translates into CASSPSQGGYTF. The whole variable domain, filled in from reference TRBV18 and TRBJ1-2, reads NAGVMQNPRHLVRRRGQEARLRCSPMKGHSHVYWYRQLPEEGLKFMVYLQKENIIDESGMPKERFSAEFPKEGPSILRIQQVVRGDSAAYFCASSPSQGGYTFGSGTRLTVV.

This clone was picked up one time. V is TRBV29-1 and J is TRBJ1-1; D is ambiguous. The germline CDR1 and CDR2 sequences are SQVTM and ANQGSEA. The CDR3 is made up of 12 amino acids. Trimming stripped 0 bases from V and 11 bases from J, with 13 bases between. CDR3 in amino acids: CSVEDDSVSAFF. The DNA for the CDR3 is TGCAGCGTTGAAGATGATAGCGTAAGTGCTTTCTTT.

This rearrangement joins TRBV11-2 to TRBJ1-4; D unclear. Trimming pared 5 bases from V and 7 bases from J, leaving 14 bases between. The CDR3 contains 14 residues. CDR1 and CDR2 from the germline V gene are SGHAT and FQNNGV. CDR3: CASSPGAGSEKLFF. The CDR3 nucleotides are TGTGCCAGCAGCCCAGGTGCCGGGAGTGAAAAACTGTTTTTT. The full variable domain, in which reference TRBV11-2 and TRBJ1-4 provide the parts outside the CDR3, is EAGVAQSPRYKIIEKRQSVAFWCNPISGHATLYWYQQILGQGPKLLIQFQNNGVVDDSQLPKDRFSAERLKGVDSTLKIQPAKLEDSAVYLCASSPGAGSEKLFFGSGTQLSVL.

This clone was detected once. The chain combines TRBV18 with TRBJ2-5, with 7 bases fitting TRBD2. With V trimmed by 5 bases and J by 4 bases, 7 bases remained unmatched. CDR1 is KGHSH, CDR2 LQKENI, per germline. There are 14 residues in the CDR3. DNA of the CDR3: TGTGCCAGCTCAGAAGGGAGGGCAGGAGAGACCCAGTACTTC. Translating it yields CASSEGRAGETQYF.

V usage is TRBV6-5 and J usage is TRBJ2-1; TRBD2 is a possible D gene (6 bases). Germline CDR1 MNHEY, CDR2 SVGAGI. Trimming removed 7 bases at V and 8 bases at J, with 15 bases between. The CDR3 covers 13 residues. The CDR3 region is CASNPGGGDEQFF. CDR3 DNA sequence: TGTGCCAGCAACCCCGGAGGCGGGGATGAGCAGTTCTTC.

This clone came up once. The chain recombines TRBV7-3 with TRBJ2-7, with D possibly matching TRBD2 (5 bases). Trimming took off 5 bases at V and 4 bases at J, with 12 bases between the two ends. Germline CDR1 SGHTA, CDR2 FQGTGA. This CDR3 region has 13 residues. CDR3 protein: CASSLGVGYEQYF. The CDR3 nucleotides are TGTGCCAGCAGCCTCGGGGTCGGGTACGAGCAGTACTTC.

In this sample, this clone turned up a few times. V usage is TRBV18 and J usage is TRBJ1-5, with 7 bases identical to TRBD1. Per the germline V gene, CDR1 is KGHSH and CDR2 is LQKENI. The CDR3 is 14 amino acids. V dropped 5 bases and J dropped 4; count of bases not matched to a gene: 5. The chain's CDR3 is CASSAGDSNQPQHF. In nucleotides, the CDR3 is TGTGCCAGCTCAGCCGGGGACAGTAATCAGCCCCAGCATTTT.

The chain combines TRBV24-1 with TRBJ1-2; the D gene is possibly TRBD1 (6 bases). Trimming left V 6 bases short and J 2 bases short, with 9 bases between. CDR1 is KGHDR, CDR2 SFDVKD, per germline. The CDR3 extends over 13 amino acids. CDR3 protein: CATSTGTNYGYTF. In DNA, the CDR3 is TGTGCCACCAGTACAGGGACGAACTATGGCTACACCTTC.

The rearrangement uses TRBV13 and TRBJ2-1; 7 bases align to TRBD1. The V and J ends lost 6 bases and 3 bases, in that order; junction bases with no gene match: 5. The germline V gene has CDR1 PRHDT and CDR2 FYEKMQ (reference sequence). This CDR3 is 14 amino acids long. CDR3 bases: TGTGCCAGCAGTAAAGGGGGCTACTACAATGAGCAGTTCTTC. Its translation is CASSKGGYYNEQFF.

The V and J genes are TRBV6-5 and TRBJ1-4; tentatively, D is TRBD1 (6 bases). Germline V gene sequence: CDR1 MNHEY, CDR2 SVGAGI. CDR3 length equals 14 residues. Trimming stripped 2 bases from V and 8 bases from J, with 12 bases between. The CDR3: CASSYGQGLEKLFF. The CDR3, as DNA: TGTGCCAGCAGTTACGGGCAGGGGTTGGAAAAACTGTTTTTT.

This chain uses TRBV6-5 with TRBJ1-3, with TRBD1 as a possible D gene (6 bases). CDR3 length: 15 amino acids. The V gene's germline CDR1 is MNHEY and CDR2 SVGAGI. V dropped 8 bases and J dropped 3 bases, with 17 bases sitting between them. In DNA, the CDR3 is TGTGCCAGCGCAACAGGGCCGGGGGGTGGAAACACCATATATTTT. Protein: CASATGPGGGNTIYF.

The chain recombines TRBV3-1 (or the pseudogene TRBV3-2) with TRBJ1-1, with 11 nucleotides matching TRBD1. CDR1 and CDR2 (germline): LGHDT, YNNKEL (reference sequence). After removal of 4 bases from V and 3 bases from J, the junction contained 7 bases not matched to a gene. This CDR3 is 16 amino acids long. CDR3 sequence (DNA): TGTGCCAGCAGCCGGGACAGGGGGTTCGTGGACACTGAAGCTTTCTTT. Its protein is CASSRDRGFVDTEAFF.

The CDR3 DNA reads TGTGCCAGCAGTTTACTAGCGGGGGAAGTTGATACGCAGTATTTT. Its protein is CASSLLAGEVDTQYF. The chain combines TRBV6-2 or TRBV6-3 with TRBJ2-3; 11 nucleotides agree with TRBD2. This CDR3 region has 15 residues. Germline V lookup: CDR1 MNHEY, CDR2 SVGEGT. V trimming: 4 bases; J trimming: 6 bases; junction bases outside the gene matches: 6.

The V call is TRBV6-5, the J call TRBJ1-6; 7 bases are shared with TRBD1. V shed 6 bases, J shed 8 bases, and the junction held 7 bases outside the gene matches. Germline lookup yields CDR1 MNHEY and CDR2 SVGAGI. This CDR3 contains 14 residues. Written as DNA, the CDR3 is TGTGCCAGCAGACTCGGGACAGCTGATTCACCCCTCCACTTT. Translated, it gives CASRLGTADSPLHF.

This chain joins TRBV27 and TRBJ1-2, with D perhaps matching TRBD1 (6 bases). CDR3 length: 15 amino acids. Germline V CDR1 and CDR2: MNHEY, SMNVEV (reference sequence). V gave up 2 bases and J gave up 8 bases, with 18 bases separating them. The CDR3 reads CASSLTLAGVYGYTF. CDR3 nucleotide sequence: TGTGCCAGCAGTTTAACCCTAGCAGGGGTTTACGGCTACACCTTC.

This clone was seen once. CDR3 DNA sequence: TGTGCCAGCAGCATCCAGGGTTCCTACAATGAGCAGTTCTTC. Amino acids: CASSIQGSYNEQFF. The chain employs TRBV11-2 and TRBJ2-1, with D perhaps TRBD1 (5 bases). CDR1 and CDR2 (germline): SGHAT, FQNNGV. This CDR3 has 14 amino acids. The V end lost 5 bases, the J end lost 1 base, and 9 bases lay between the germline ends.

To note about this clone: Other nucleotide sequences in the sample specify the same CDR3. The chain uses TRBV3-1 (or the pseudogene TRBV3-2) and TRBJ1-2, with D possibly being TRBD1 (6 bases). V was trimmed by 4 bases and J by 2 bases, leaving 8 bases between them. Germline V gene lookup returns CDR1 LGHDT and CDR2 YNNKEL (reference sequence). The CDR3 totals 13 residues. Here the CDR3 reads CASSLGQNYGYTF. The CDR3 bases are TGTGCCAGCAGCCTCGGACAGAACTATGGCTACACCTTC.

CDR3 in DNA: TGTGCCAGCAGCTTACTCTCGCGGGTTAGCACAGATACGCAGTATTTT. Protein sequence: CASSLLSRVSTDTQYF. The chain uses TRBV7-2 and TRBJ2-3, with D possibly matching TRBD2 (5 bases). V was trimmed by 2 bases and J by 0 bases, leaving 12 bases between them. The CDR3 has 16 residues. Germline V gives CDR1 SGHTA, CDR2 FQGNSA.